A single sample is the source of the 9 T cell receptor beta chains below, sequenced in a study of blood T cell repertoires in COVID-19 (dated by TCRdb to about 2020). Preparation of the library involved the immunoSEQ multiplex PCR assay. TCRdb re-hosts the immuneACCESS table, in-frame sequences only. Its copies lack some clones; in the studies checked, an unresolved V gene accounts for under half of them, and the cause for the rest is not known. This sample lists around 400,000 clones; more than 70% were detected once. More than 0.95% of the sample rests with the top ten. The sequenced material came from peripheral blood. The origin of the receptors is a man aged 35 to 55 with acute or convalescent COVID-19.

The chain employs TRBV20-1 and TRBJ2-1; no firm D call. Trimming cost V 3 bases and J 6 bases, with 15 bases left between them. CDR1 and CDR2 from the germline V gene are DFQATT and SNEGSKA (reference sequence). This CDR3 region has 14 residues. CDR3 loop: CSASIVPKINEQFF. The CDR3 DNA reads as TGCAGTGCTAGTATCGTTCCTAAGATCAATGAGCAGTTCTTC.

The CDR3 spells CASSLVGRTEAFF. DNA for the CDR3: TGTGCCAGCAGCTTGGTAGGGAGAACTGAAGCTTTCTTT. The genes are TRBV5-6 and TRBJ1-1; D is unclear. The V end was cut by 0 bases, the J end by 5 bases, with 8 bases between. This CDR3 has 13 residues. The germline CDR1 and CDR2 sequences are SGHDT and YYEEEE.

The V and J genes are TRBV27 and TRBJ2-7; D is ambiguous. V lost 4 bases and J 7 bases, leaving 14 bases between the germline ends. The CDR3 sequence is 13 residues long. The V gene's germline CDR1 is MNHEY and CDR2 SMNVEV (reference sequence). CDR3 in DNA: TGTGCCAGCAGTTCGACTGCCCTTTGGGAGCAGTACTTC. As protein: CASSSTALWEQYF.

The chain couples TRBV7-8 to TRBJ2-5, with D maybe TRBD2 (5 bases). Trimming took 1 base from V and 4 from J, leaving 7 bases between them. The germline V gene has CDR1 SGHVS and CDR2 FQNEAQ. The CDR3 extends over 13 amino acids. The CDR3 region has the DNA TGTGCCAGCAGCTTAGGACGGGGAGAGACCCAGTACTTC. Protein: CASSLGRGETQYF.

This clone was counted once. As DNA, the CDR3 is TGTGCCAGCAACCCCCAGGGAAATCAGCCCCAGCATTTT. Translating gives CASNPQGNQPQHF. This chain connects TRBV7-8 to TRBJ1-5; D perhaps matches TRBD1 (5 bases). The V end lost 7 bases, the J end lost 4 bases, and 11 bases lay between the germline ends. The CDR3 is 13 amino acids. Germline V gene sequence: CDR1 SGHVS, CDR2 FQNEAQ.

This rearrangement joins TRBV5-4 to TRBJ1-1, with unresolved D. With 1 base removed from V and 11 bases from J, the gap between germline ends came to 15 bases. CDR1 and CDR2 from the germline V gene are SGHNT and YYREEE (reference sequence). This CDR3 has 13 amino acids. The CDR3 loop is CASSLPGDESAFF. DNA for the CDR3: TGTGCCAGCAGCTTGCCTGGAGACGAATCGGCTTTCTTT.

The chain employs TRBV24-1 and TRBJ1-2; the match to TRBD1 covers 8 bases. Trimming cost V 3 bases and J 8 bases; bases outside gene matches: 13. The CDR3 consists of 16 residues. CDR1 is KGHDR, CDR2 SFDVKD, per germline. The CDR3 coding sequence is TGTGCCACCAGTGATCCGTCCGGGACAGGTGGGAAAGGCTACACCTTC. Translating gives CATSDPSGTGGKGYTF.

CDR3 sequence: CASSQETFSDSVNEQYF. CDR3 nucleotide sequence: TGCGCCAGCAGCCAAGAAACGTTTTCTGACAGTGTTAACGAGCAGTACTTC. This chain connects TRBV4-1 to TRBJ2-7; tentative D call: TRBD1 (5 bases). Germline V gene data show CDR1 as MGHRA and CDR2 as YSYEKL. The CDR3 extends over 17 amino acids. The V gene lost 0 bases and the J gene lost 5 bases, with 20 bases spanning the gap.

The gene calls are TRBV5-1 and TRBJ2-7, with no clear D. V was cut by 0 bases and J by 3 bases, with 10 bases left in between. Germline V lookup: CDR1 SGHRS, CDR2 YFSETQ. The CDR3 totals 14 residues. In DNA, the CDR3 is TGCGCCAGCAGCTTGGGTGACTCCAACTACGAGCAGTACTTC. This gives the protein CASSLGDSNYEQYF.